The 22 T cell receptor beta chains presented below share a single source sample, sequenced in a study of blood T cell repertoires in COVID-19 (dated by TCRdb to between 2020 and 2021). Preparation of the library involved the immunoSEQ multiplex PCR assay. The immuneACCESS repertoire file appears here via TCRdb, limited to in-frame rearrangements. These files lack a portion of the clones; in checked studies, under half of the deficit traces to unresolved V genes, and the cause of the others is not known. This sample has 200,000 to 300,000 clones in its table, and about nine tenths of those were observed once. Clones ranked in the top ten supply around 7.2% of the sample. The sample consisted of peripheral blood. The receptors were gathered from a man in his sixties who had recovered from COVID-19.

The chain employs TRBV5-1 and TRBJ2-1; 12 nucleotides align to TRBD2. Trimming at V came to 0 bases and at J to 7 bases, leaving 5 bases not matched to a gene. The CDR3 is made up of 16 amino acids. CDR1 is SGHRS, CDR2 YFSETQ, per germline. DNA of the CDR3: TGCGCCAGCAGCTTGGCTGGGACTAGCGGGCAAAATGAGCAGTTCTTC. Protein product: CASSLAGTSGQNEQFF.

The rearrangement links TRBV6-2 or TRBV6-3 to TRBJ2-7, with 9 bases that match TRBD1. In germline, CDR1 is MNHEY, CDR2 SVGEGT. Losses at the gene ends were 5 bases for V and 0 bases for J; bases not matched to a gene: 8. The CDR3 is made up of 16 amino acids. In DNA, the CDR3 is TGTGCCAGCAGTAAAACGGGACAGGGATACTCCTACGAGCAGTACTTC. Residues: CASSKTGQGYSYEQYF.

This clone was seen a single time. V usage is TRBV7-9 and J usage is TRBJ2-7; D ambiguous. There are 11 residues in the CDR3. Looked up from germline, CDR1 is SEHNR and CDR2 is FQNEAQ (reference sequence). Trimming cost V 8 bases and J 6 bases, with 11 bases left between them. Written as DNA, the CDR3 is TGTGCCAGCCGATCGAACGGCGAGCAGTACTTC. Translated, it gives CASRSNGEQYF.

This clone has only one observation. The genes are TRBV6-5 and TRBJ2-3; D gene unclear. CDR1 is MNHEY, CDR2 SVGAGI, per germline. The CDR3 has 12 amino acids. Trimming pared 6 bases from V and 1 base from J, leaving 5 bases between. CDR3 in DNA: TGTGCCAGCAGCCAGGGCACAGATACGCAGTATTTT. Translation: CASSQGTDTQYF.

This clone showed up just a few times. The chain joins TRBV5-3 to TRBJ1-4, with 8 positions matching TRBD1. TRBV5-3 is identified as an open reading frame with a role that is uncertain. Trimming took 0 bases from V and 0 from J; bases not matched to a gene: 7. The CDR3 is made up of 18 amino acids. The CDR3 bases are TGTGCCAGAAGCTTGGAGGGGACAGGCACTGCAACTAATGAAAAACTGTTTTTT. Translation: CARSLEGTGTATNEKLFF.

The chain is built from TRBV5-1 and TRBJ2-5; D possibly corresponds to TRBD2 (6 bases). From germline, CDR1 is SGHRS and CDR2 YFSETQ. Trimming took 4 bases from V and 5 from J, leaving 21 bases between them. The CDR3 has 16 amino acids. This CDR3 reads CASSKEGHAPFETQYF. The CDR3, as DNA: TGCGCCAGCAGCAAGGAGGGCCACGCCCCCTTTGAGACCCAGTACTTC.

The J gene is TRBJ1-2, the V gene TRBV7-6, with 9 bases matching TRBD1. There are 14 residues in the CDR3. The junction had 5 bases not matched to a gene; V was cut back by 5 bases and J by 4 bases. Germline loops: CDR1 SGHVS, CDR2 FNYEAQ. CDR3 nucleotides: TGTGCCAGCAGCGTAGGACAGGGGATCTATGGCTACACCTTC. Protein sequence: CASSVGQGIYGYTF.

The V and J genes are TRBV9 and TRBJ2-5; 13 positions agree with TRBD2. In germline, CDR1 is SGDLS, CDR2 YYNGEE. The ends lost 3 bases at V and 2 bases at J; junction bases unmatched: 7. The CDR3 consists of 17 residues. DNA for the CDR3: TGTGCCAGCAGCGCGACTAGCGGGGGGTGGAGACAAGAGACCCAGTACTTC. Protein: CASSATSGGWRQETQYF.

The chain has TRBV9 and TRBJ1-4, with D possibly matching TRBD1 (6 bases). The CDR3 is made up of 15 amino acids. V lost 4 bases, J lost 4 bases, and 14 bases lay in between. Germline CDR1 SGDLS, CDR2 YYNGEE. DNA of the CDR3: TGTGCCAGCAGCACGTCGGGACAAGTTAATGAAAAACTGTTTTTT. As protein: CASSTSGQVNEKLFF.

The V and J genes are TRBV18 and TRBJ1-6; 7 bases fit TRBD1. The junction had 6 bases not matched to a gene; V was cut back by 3 bases and J by 7 bases. The CDR3 extends over 15 amino acids. The germline V gene encodes CDR1 KGHSH and CDR2 LQKENI. CDR3 loop: CASSPPGTVNSPLHF. CDR3 nucleotide sequence: TGTGCCAGCTCACCGCCTGGGACAGTGAATTCACCCCTCCACTTT.

The V gene is TRBV6-1, the J gene TRBJ1-2; 7 bases fit TRBD1. Germline trimming cut 6 bases from V and 4 bases from J; bases unmatched to any gene: 5. This CDR3 region has 13 residues. Germline loops: CDR1 MNHNS, CDR2 SASEGT. In DNA form, the CDR3 reads TGTGCCAGCAGATCTACAGGGGTCTATGGCTACACCTTC. Amino acid sequence: CASRSTGVYGYTF.

This chain joins TRBV18 and TRBJ1-1, with TRBD1 matching 9 bases. J gave up 5 bases and V 2 bases, and 9 bases lay outside the gene matches. CDR3 length: 16 amino acids. CDR1 and CDR2 from the germline V gene are KGHSH and LQKENI. CDR3 nucleotides: TGTGCCAGCTCACCAATACAGACAGGGGGGCCAACTGAAGCTTTCTTT. Residues: CASSPIQTGGPTEAFF. Full variable domain (remainder filled in from reference TRBV18 and TRBJ1-1): NAGVMQNPRHLVRRRGQEARLRCSPMKGHSHVYWYRQLPEEGLKFMVYLQKENIIDESGMPKERFSAEFPKEGPSILRIQQVVRGDSAAYFCASSPIQTGGPTEAFFGQGTRLTVV.

The genes are TRBV2 and TRBJ2-3; 10 bases match TRBD2. V shed 6 bases, J shed 1 base, and the junction held 7 bases outside the gene matches. From germline, CDR1 is SNHLY and CDR2 FYNNEI. The length of the CDR3 is 16 residues. The CDR3 protein is CASSIFGTSGTDTQYF. CDR3 DNA sequence: TGTGCCAGCAGCATCTTTGGGACTAGCGGCACAGATACGCAGTATTTT.

This chain connects TRBV11-2 to TRBJ1-6; tentative D call: TRBD1 (6 bases). V lost 5 bases to trimming and J lost 10 bases, with 9 bases between them. The CDR3 runs to 12 residues. CDR1 and CDR2 (germline): SGHAT, FQNNGV. CDR3 loop: CASSQGTSPLHF. CDR3 coding DNA: TGTGCCAGCAGCCAGGGGACCTCACCCCTCCACTTT. Variable domain in full (rest from reference TRBV11-2 and TRBJ1-6): EAGVAQSPRYKIIEKRQSVAFWCNPISGHATLYWYQQILGQGPKLLIQFQNNGVVDDSQLPKDRFSAERLKGVDSTLKIQPAKLEDSAVYLCASSQGTSPLHFGNGTRLTVT.

The chain uses TRBV7-9 and TRBJ2-5; TRBD1 aligns across 12 bases. Per the germline V gene, CDR1 is SEHNR and CDR2 is FQNEAQ (reference sequence). This CDR3 is 17 amino acids long. V gave up 7 bases and J gave up 5 bases; unmatched junction bases: 14. CDR3 loop: CASTLRRGTGGAETQYF. In DNA form, the CDR3 reads TGTGCCAGCACCCTTAGGCGCGGGACAGGGGGCGCGGAGACCCAGTACTTC.

V gene TRBV6-5 combines with J gene TRBJ2-7; 9 nucleotides match TRBD2. CDR1 is MNHEY, CDR2 SVGAGI, per germline. V trimming: 7 bases; J trimming: 3 bases; junction bases outside the gene matches: 10. The CDR3 runs to 15 residues. Written as DNA, the CDR3 is TGTGCCAGCAAAGGGGGCCTAGCGGGGAGCTACGAGCAGTACTTC. Translating it yields CASKGGLAGSYEQYF.

This sequence joins TRBV7-9 and TRBJ2-7; 11 bases map to TRBD2. CDR3 length equals 15 residues. CDR1 is SEHNR and CDR2 is FQNEAQ in the germline V gene (reference sequence). The ends lost 3 bases at V and 3 bases at J; junction bases unmatched: 4. The CDR3 loop is CASSFPGTSGYEQYF. In DNA, the CDR3 is TGTGCCAGCAGCTTCCCGGGGACTAGCGGCTACGAGCAGTACTTC.

This clone was picked up a small number of times. The gene calls are TRBV10-1 and TRBJ1-5; 7 nucleotides agree with TRBD1. The germline V gene encodes CDR1 WNHNN and CDR2 SYGVQD (reference sequence). The CDR3 extends over 12 amino acids. V gave up 6 bases and J gave up 6 bases; unmatched junction bases: 2. The CDR3 nucleotides read TGCGCCAGCAGCTCAGGGGGTCAGCCCCAGCATTTT. Protein: CASSSGGQPQHF.

The chain employs TRBV6-5 and TRBJ2-1, with no clear D. This CDR3 comprises 15 residues. The V end was cut by 4 bases, the J end by 8 bases, with 18 bases between. Germline V gives CDR1 MNHEY, CDR2 SVGAGI. The DNA for the CDR3 is TGTGCCAGCAGTTGGTCCCCCCCGGGTAAAGATGAGCAGTTCTTC. Encoded protein: CASSWSPPGKDEQFF.

The rearrangement links TRBV10-3 to TRBJ2-7; D may be TRBD2 (6 bases). The germline V gene encodes CDR1 ENHRY and CDR2 SYGVKD. V dropped 0 bases and J dropped 5 bases, with 11 bases sitting between them. The CDR3 has 14 amino acids. CDR3 protein: CAISESTGVHEQYF. The CDR3 DNA reads as TGTGCCATCAGTGAGTCGACGGGGGTCCACGAGCAGTACTTC.

Written as DNA, the CDR3 is TGTGCCAGCAGCTCCGCCGACAGCACTGAAGCTTTCTTT. Its protein is CASSSADSTEAFF. The chain uses TRBV7-9 and TRBJ1-1; a weak D match, TRBD1 (5 bases). The V end was cut by 4 bases, the J end by 4 bases, with 10 bases between. CDR3 length equals 13 residues. The germline V gene has CDR1 SEHNR and CDR2 FQNEAQ (reference sequence).

The gene calls are TRBV11-2 and TRBJ1-3; D is perhaps TRBD1 (5 bases). Germline V gene sequence: CDR1 SGHAT, CDR2 FQNNGV. Between the trimmed V and J ends, which lost 1 base and 10 bases, there was a span of 11 bases. The CDR3 consists of 13 residues. CDR3 loop: CASSLAAGLTIYF. DNA of the CDR3: TGTGCCAGCAGCTTAGCAGCGGGGCTAACCATATATTTT.